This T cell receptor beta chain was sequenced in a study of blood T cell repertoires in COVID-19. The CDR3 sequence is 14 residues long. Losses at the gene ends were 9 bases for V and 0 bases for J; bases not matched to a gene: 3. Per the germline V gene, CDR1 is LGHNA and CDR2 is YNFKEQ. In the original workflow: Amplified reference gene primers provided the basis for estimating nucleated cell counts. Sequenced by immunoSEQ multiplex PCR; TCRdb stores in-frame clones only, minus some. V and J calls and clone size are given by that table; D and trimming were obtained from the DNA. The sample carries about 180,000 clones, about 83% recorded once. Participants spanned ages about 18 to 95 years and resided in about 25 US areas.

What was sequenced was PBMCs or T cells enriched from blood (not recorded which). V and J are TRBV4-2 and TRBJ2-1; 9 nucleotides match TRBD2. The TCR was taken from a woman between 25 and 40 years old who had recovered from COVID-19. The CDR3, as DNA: TGTGCCAGTCATAGCGGGAGCTCCTACAATGAGCAGTTCTTC. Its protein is CASHSGSSYNEQFF.